Below, 17 T cell receptor beta chains from the same sample are listed, as sequenced in a study of shared clonotypes between healthy human individuals. The repertoire was sequenced with immunoSEQ multiplex PCR; TCRdb's copy has only in-frame clones and lacks some. Among under 2.5 million clones, 85% to 95% were seen once, and the ten largest hold roughly 0.34%. Sequencing was done on a sample of naive CD4+ T cells from PBMCs. Described subset: CD45RA+ positively selected. The source is a man aged 18 to 30 in good health. Some clones in this sample may be carry-over from other donors' samples.

The chain joins TRBV9 to TRBJ1-1; D is unresolved. Germline values: CDR1 SGDLS, CDR2 YYNGEE. This CDR3 spans 14 amino acids. The V and J ends lost 3 bases and 1 base respectively, with 10 bases between them. The CDR3 DNA reads TGTGCCAGCAGCGGGCAGGTGGGGAACACTGAAGCTTTCTTT. It translates to CASSGQVGNTEAFF.

The V call is TRBV19, the J call TRBJ2-1; 13 positions match TRBD2. The trim removed 8 bases at V and 7 bases at J, leaving 14 bases unmatched. Germline CDR1 and CDR2: LNHDA and SQIVND (reference sequence). This CDR3 has 17 residues. The CDR3 sequence is CASGSAGLAGMVNEQFF. In DNA, the CDR3 is TGTGCCAGTGGTTCCGCGGGACTAGCGGGAATGGTGAATGAGCAGTTCTTC.

CDR3 nucleotide sequence: TGTGCCAGCAGTCGAGTGAACACTGAAGCTTTCTTT. Its translation: CASSRVNTEAFF. The chain couples TRBV7-8 to TRBJ1-1; D gene unclear. There are 12 residues in the CDR3. The germline V gene encodes CDR1 SGHVS and CDR2 FQNEAQ. V gave up 6 bases and J gave up 0 bases, with 5 bases separating them.

This clone showed up just once. Its ends do not fully match the called genes, so a read error is possible. CDR3 DNA: TGCGCGGAAGGGGGGGCAGGGGACACTGAAGCTTTCTTT. Amino acid sequence: CAEGGAGDTEAFF. The chain is built from TRBV30 and TRBJ1-1; D perhaps matches TRBD1 (6 bases). The CDR3 totals 13 residues. Germline CDR1 reads GTSNPN; CDR2 reads SVGIG (reference sequence).

The chain is built from TRBV7-3 and TRBJ2-2; no definite D call. Germline CDR1 is SGHTA and CDR2 is FQGTGA. V lost 4 bases and J lost 5, with 14 bases in between. The CDR3 loop spans 15 amino acids. The CDR3 protein is CASSSQTRMTGELFF. Written as DNA, the CDR3 is TGTGCCAGCAGCTCACAAACACGGATGACCGGGGAGCTGTTTTTT.

On this clone: The sample contains more than one DNA sequence encoding this CDR3. The chain combines TRBV19 with TRBJ2-3; D remains unclear. Germline V gene sequence: CDR1 LNHDA, CDR2 SQIVND (reference sequence). The CDR3 has 13 residues. V dropped 5 bases and J dropped 0 bases, with 6 bases sitting between them. CDR3 DNA sequence: TGTGCCAGTAGTGACCGTAGCACAGATACGCAGTATTTT. Amino acid sequence: CASSDRSTDTQYF.

V is TRBV5-1 and J is TRBJ1-2; TRBD1 matches at 11 bases. V was pared by 3 bases and J by 0 bases, with 10 bases of the junction left unmatched. This CDR3 has 18 residues. Germline assignment: CDR1 SGHRS and CDR2 YFSETQ. This chain's CDR3 is CASSYPGQGESANYGYTF. In DNA form, the CDR3 reads TGCGCCAGCAGCTACCCGGGACAGGGGGAATCGGCTAACTATGGCTACACCTTC.

This chain uses TRBV7-2 with TRBJ2-3; D is possibly TRBD2 (5 bases). From germline, CDR1 is SGHTA and CDR2 FQGNSA. Trimming removed 5 bases from V and 4 bases from J, with 10 bases in between. This CDR3 spans 13 amino acids. The CDR3 DNA sequence: TGTGCCAGCAGCGGGAGTCGGGCAGATACGCAGTATTTT. Translating gives CASSGSRADTQYF.

This rearrangement joins TRBV6-1 to TRBJ2-2, with D perhaps matching TRBD1 (5 bases). The germline gives CDR1 MNHNS, CDR2 SASEGT. This CDR3 has 15 amino acids. CDR3 region: CGLGVAGSYTGELFF. DNA of the CDR3: TGTGGGCTGGGTGTTGCAGGGTCGTACACCGGGGAGCTGTTTTTT.

The chain couples TRBV11-2 to TRBJ1-2, with D possibly matching TRBD1 (6 bases). CDR1 is SGHAT, CDR2 FQNNGV, per germline. The length of the CDR3 is 12 residues. Deletions cut 5 bases from V and 6 bases from J, with 10 bases between. CDR3 DNA: TGTGCCAGCAGCAAACAGGGAAATGGCTACACCTTC. Protein product: CASSKQGNGYTF.

The rearrangement uses TRBV5-1 and TRBJ2-7, with 12 positions matching TRBD1. V was pared by 4 bases and J by 3 bases, with 5 bases of the junction left unmatched. The CDR3 totals 15 residues. Germline V gene lookup returns CDR1 SGHRS and CDR2 YFSETQ. The CDR3, as DNA: TGCGCCAGCAGCGAGGGGGACAGGGGGCTCTACGAGCAGTACTTC. Protein product: CASSEGDRGLYEQYF.

The chain carries TRBV5-4 and TRBJ1-1; possible D gene TRBD1, 6 bases. V was shortened by 3 bases and J by 0 bases, with 9 bases between the two germline ends. This CDR3 is built from 14 residues. Germline V CDR1 and CDR2: SGHNT, YYREEE (reference sequence). The CDR3 here is CASSSRGLNTEAFF. The CDR3 coding sequence is TGTGCCAGCAGCTCCAGGGGCCTGAACACTGAAGCTTTCTTT.

The chain couples TRBV5-8 to TRBJ1-2, with TRBD1 matching over 7 bases. V shed 1 base, J shed 4 bases, and the junction held 4 bases outside the gene matches. Germline V CDR1 and CDR2: SGHTS, YDEGEE. This CDR3 comprises 14 residues. The CDR3 bases are TGTGCCAGCAGCTTGAAGGCAGGGGGCTATGGCTACACCTTC. Its protein is CASSLKAGGYGYTF.

The chain has TRBV27 and TRBJ1-2, with D perhaps matching TRBD1 (6 bases). Trimming cost V 0 bases and J 8 bases, with 10 bases left between them. Germline-derived CDR1 and CDR2 are MNHEY and SMNVEV (reference sequence). The CDR3 contains 13 residues. The CDR3 loop reads CASSLSNRAGYTF. Here the CDR3 DNA reads TGTGCCAGCAGTTTATCGAACAGGGCCGGCTACACCTTC.

The chain combines TRBV19 with TRBJ2-7; possibly TRBD1 for D (6 bases). The CDR3 covers 14 residues. The germline V and J ends were trimmed by 2 bases and 4 bases, with 12 bases remaining between them. Germline V gene data show CDR1 as LNHDA and CDR2 as SQIVND (reference sequence). The CDR3 DNA follows: TGTGCCAGTAGTATAACAGGACAGCCATACGAGCAGTACTTC. Encoded protein: CASSITGQPYEQYF.

The chain uses TRBV5-8 and TRBJ2-1; D may be TRBD1 (6 bases). Trimming left V 4 bases short and J 10 bases short, with 21 bases between. There are 15 residues in the CDR3. CDR1 is SGHTS and CDR2 is YDEGEE in the germline V gene. CDR3 sequence: CASSPPDNIDREQFF. In nucleotides, the CDR3 is TGTGCCAGCAGCCCCCCCGACAATATCGACAGGGAGCAGTTCTTC.

The chain carries TRBV27 and TRBJ1-2, with D perhaps TRBD1 (6 bases). Germline assignment: CDR1 MNHEY and CDR2 SMNVEV (reference sequence). The CDR3 is made up of 16 amino acids. V was cut by 6 bases and J by 1 base, with 18 bases left in between. The CDR3 protein is CASSRTTGRLNYGYTF. CDR3 nucleotides: TGTGCCAGCAGCCGGACGACAGGACGTCTTAACTATGGCTACACCTTC.